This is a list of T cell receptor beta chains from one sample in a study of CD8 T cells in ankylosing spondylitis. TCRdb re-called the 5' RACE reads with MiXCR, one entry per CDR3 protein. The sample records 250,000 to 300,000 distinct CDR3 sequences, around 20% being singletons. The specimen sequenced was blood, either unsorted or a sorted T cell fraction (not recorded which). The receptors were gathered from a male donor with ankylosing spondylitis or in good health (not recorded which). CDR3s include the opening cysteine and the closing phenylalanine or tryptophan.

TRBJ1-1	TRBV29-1	CSVGGVNTEAFF
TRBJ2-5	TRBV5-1	CASRSQETQYF
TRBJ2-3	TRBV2	CASSRLYRTSGGPRLQDTQYF
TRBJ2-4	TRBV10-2	CSSSEGENIQYF
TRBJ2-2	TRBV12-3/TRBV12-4	CASRGAGENTGELFF
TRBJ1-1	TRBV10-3	CAITRRTITLPTPEAFF
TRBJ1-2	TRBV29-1	CSVEEGYTF
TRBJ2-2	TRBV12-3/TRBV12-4	CASSTTGITGELFF
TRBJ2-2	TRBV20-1	CSARAGGNTGELFF
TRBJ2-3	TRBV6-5	CASSYGQGVTDTQYF
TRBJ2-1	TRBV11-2	CASSLLSGKSNEQFF
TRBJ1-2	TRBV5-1	CASSITGTDYDYTF
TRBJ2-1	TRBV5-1	CASSLASSGTAYLGNEQFF
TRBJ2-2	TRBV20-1	CSARGLTELFF
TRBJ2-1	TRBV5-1	CASSLGPDNEQFF
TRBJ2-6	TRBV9	CASSMAGSGANVLTF
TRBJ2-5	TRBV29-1	CSVEDGDSRQTQYF
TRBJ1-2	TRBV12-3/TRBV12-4	CASSLWGEDYGYTF
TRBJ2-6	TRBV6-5	CASSYRTASGANALTF
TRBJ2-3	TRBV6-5	CASSYDSGGLADTQYF
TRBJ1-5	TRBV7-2	CASSLNWGGNQPQHF
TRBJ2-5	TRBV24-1	CATRGEHETQYF
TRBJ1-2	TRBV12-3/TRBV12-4	CASGSTGDYGYTF
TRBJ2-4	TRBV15	CATRGKGFAKNIQYF
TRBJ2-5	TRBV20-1	CSATRLAGGSKETQYF
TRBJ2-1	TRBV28	CASSPGGQRDNEQFF
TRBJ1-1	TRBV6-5	CASSYSMWSQQHTNTEAFF
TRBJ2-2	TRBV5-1	CASSAPNTGELFF
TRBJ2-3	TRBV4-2	CASSRDSHYTDTQYF
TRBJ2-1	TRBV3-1	CASSQVDRRTHYNEQFF
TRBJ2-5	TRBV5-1	CASSFGSGGGQETQYF
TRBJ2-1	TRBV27	CASSKVAGADEQFF
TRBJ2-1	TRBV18	CASSPLQGQYNEQFF
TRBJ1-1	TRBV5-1	CASSLGHPLPEAFF
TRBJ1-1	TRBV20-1	CSARRDRGNTEAFF
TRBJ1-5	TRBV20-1	CSARGREWGNQPQHF
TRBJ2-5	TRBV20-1	CSVQHQPQETQYF
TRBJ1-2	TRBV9	CASSGVLRRAGYGYTF
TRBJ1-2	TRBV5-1	CASSLAVTGGYGYTF
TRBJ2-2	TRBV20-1	CSARPSGRVPTGELFF
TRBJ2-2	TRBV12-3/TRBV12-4	CASTLKGQLTGELFF
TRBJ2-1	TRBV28	CASSLTHPNEQFF
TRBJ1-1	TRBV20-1	CSASLTGLTTEAFF
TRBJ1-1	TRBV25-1	CATAHNTEAFF
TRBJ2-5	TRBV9	CASSPRGQETQYF
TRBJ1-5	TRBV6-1	CASSRNEGRGYSNQPQHF
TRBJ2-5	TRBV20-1	CSARGREETQYF
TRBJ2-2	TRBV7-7	CASSPGQGVAGELFF
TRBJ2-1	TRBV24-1	CATSDGTPEQFF
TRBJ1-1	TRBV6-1	CASSELALKGTEAFF
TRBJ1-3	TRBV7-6	CASSLAPPTGNSGNTIYF
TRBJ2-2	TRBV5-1	CASSSGGGTGELFF
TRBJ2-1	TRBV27	CASSLSSQVEQFF
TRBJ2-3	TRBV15	CATSRVGGASTDTQYF